This T cell receptor (beta chain) was sequenced during a study of cytomegalovirus exposure and HLA in healthy donors. In the study overall: Most genotyped donors, around 78% of more than 300, had Caucasian-associated genetic ancestry.

This CDR3 region has 14 residues. Germline values: CDR1 SGDLS, CDR2 YYNGEE. The V and J ends lost 2 bases and 8 bases respectively, with 14 bases between them. PCR primers comprised 60 Vbeta and 13 Jbeta primers. In the source study's methods: Among the unique TCR beta chains that a later analysis counted, about 79 million in all, 10 million to 11 million were shared. The protocol was immunoSEQ multiplex PCR, while the TCRdb copy is restricted to in-frame clones and leaves out a portion. Clonal size and the V and J genes are those of that table, whereas D and trimming came from the DNA. The data hold roughly 120,000 clones, with 77% observed a single time. About this clone itself: Antigen: not known.

Study-wide results and limits: Some TCR beta chains (about 170 of them) were listed as cytomegalovirus-associated.

The chain is built from TRBV9 and TRBJ2-1; a possible D gene is TRBD1 (6 bases). Specimen: PBMCs. This TCR came from a man aged 18 to 35 in good health and CMV-seropositive. CDR3 coding DNA: TGTGCCAGCAGCGTCCACAGGGTGGACGATGAGCAGTTCTTC. This encodes CASSVHRVDDEQFF.